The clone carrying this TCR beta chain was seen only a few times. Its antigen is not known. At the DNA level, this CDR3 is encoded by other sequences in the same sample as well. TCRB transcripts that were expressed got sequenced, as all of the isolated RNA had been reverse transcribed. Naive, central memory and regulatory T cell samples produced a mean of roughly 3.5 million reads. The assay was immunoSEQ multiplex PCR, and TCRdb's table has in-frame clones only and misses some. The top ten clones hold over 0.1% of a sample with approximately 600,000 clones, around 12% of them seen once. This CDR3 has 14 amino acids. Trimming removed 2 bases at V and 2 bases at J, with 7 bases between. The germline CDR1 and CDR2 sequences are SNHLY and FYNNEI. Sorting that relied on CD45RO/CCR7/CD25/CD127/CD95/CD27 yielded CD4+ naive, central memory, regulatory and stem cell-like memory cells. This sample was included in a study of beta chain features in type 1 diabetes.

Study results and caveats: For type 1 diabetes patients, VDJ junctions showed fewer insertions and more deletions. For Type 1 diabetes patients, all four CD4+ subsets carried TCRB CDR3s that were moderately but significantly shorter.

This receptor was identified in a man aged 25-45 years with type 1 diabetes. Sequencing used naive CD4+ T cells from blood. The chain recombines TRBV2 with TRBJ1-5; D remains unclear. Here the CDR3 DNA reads TGTGCCAGCAGTGAAAACGGTGGCAATCAGCCCCAGCATTTT. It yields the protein CASSENGGNQPQHF. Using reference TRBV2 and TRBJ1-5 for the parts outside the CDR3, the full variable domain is EPEVTQTPSHQVTQMGQEVILRCVPISNHLYFYWYRQILGQKVEFLVSFYNNEISEKSEIFDDQFSVERPDGSNFTLKIRSTKLEDSAMYFCASSENGGNQPQHFGDGTRLSIL.